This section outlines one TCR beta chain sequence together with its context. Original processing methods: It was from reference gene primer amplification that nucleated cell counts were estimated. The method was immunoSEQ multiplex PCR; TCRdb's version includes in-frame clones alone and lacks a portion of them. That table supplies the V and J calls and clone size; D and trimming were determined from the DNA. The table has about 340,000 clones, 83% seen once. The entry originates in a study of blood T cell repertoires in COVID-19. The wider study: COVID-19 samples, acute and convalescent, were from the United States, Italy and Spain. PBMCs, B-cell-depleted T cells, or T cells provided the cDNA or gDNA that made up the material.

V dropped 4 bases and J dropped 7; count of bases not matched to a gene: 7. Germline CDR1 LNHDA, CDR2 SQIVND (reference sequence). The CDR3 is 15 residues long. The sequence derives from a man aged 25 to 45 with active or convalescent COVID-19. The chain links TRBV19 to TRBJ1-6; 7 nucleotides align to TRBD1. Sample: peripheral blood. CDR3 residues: CASSTRQGWNSPLHF. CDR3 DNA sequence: TGTGCCAGTAGTACACGACAGGGTTGGAATTCACCCCTCCACTTT.